This TCR beta chain was sequenced in a study of spatial heterogeneity in lung cancer. The V gene end was trimmed by 7 bases and the J gene end by 3 bases; junction bases not matched to a gene: 9. CDR3 length equals 15 residues. CDR1 and CDR2 from the germline V gene are MNHEY and SVGAGI. TCRdb reprocessed the 5' RACE reads via MiXCR and lists one record per CDR3 protein. The data show 50,000 to 75,000 distinct CDR3 sequences, with roughly 6.4% seen just once and 14% to 15% held by the top ten. The time point is: sample taken at primary tumor resection. The chain joins TRBV6-5 to TRBJ2-7, with TRBD1 matching over 10 bases. Sequences were derived from PBMCs, sampled at surgery. The receptor's source is a female donor with early-stage non-small cell lung cancer. CDR3 in DNA: TGTGCCAGCACCTCAAACCGGGACAGGGGCTACGAGCAGTACTTC. It yields the protein CASTSNRDRGYEQYF.